This TCR beta chain derives from a study of blood T cell repertoires in COVID-19. At the level of the study: Specimens from acute and convalescent COVID-19 originated in the United States, Italy and Spain. T cells, B-cell-depleted T cells, or PBMCs provided the cDNA or gDNA that served as material.

The CDR3 sequence is 16 residues long. The V gene's germline CDR1 is SEHNR and CDR2 FQNEAQ (reference sequence). With 5 bases clipped from V and 5 bases from J, the junction kept 5 bases outside the gene matches. Original processing methods: Reference gene primer amplification yielded estimated nucleated cell counts. Method: immunoSEQ multiplex PCR; TCRdb's copy keeps in-frame clones and lacks some. V, J and clone size were drawn from that table, and D and trimming were deduced from the DNA. The table records 90,000 or so clones, 87% of them present only once. This rearrangement joins TRBV7-9 to TRBJ2-3; 15 bases match TRBD2. The specimen sequenced was peripheral blood. This sequence was found in a human donor in a cohort sampled during active COVID-19. The CDR3 DNA is TGTGCCAGCAGCCCGGGACTAGCGGGAGGTGAAGATACGCAGTATTTT. Protein sequence: CASSPGLAGGEDTQYF. The whole variable domain, filled in from reference TRBV7-9 and TRBJ2-3, reads DTGVSQNPRHKITKRGQNVTFRCDPISEHNRLYWYRQTLGQGPEFLTYFQNEAQLEKSRLLSDRFSAERPKGSFSTLEIQRTEQGDSAMYLCASSPGLAGGEDTQYFGPGTRLTVL.